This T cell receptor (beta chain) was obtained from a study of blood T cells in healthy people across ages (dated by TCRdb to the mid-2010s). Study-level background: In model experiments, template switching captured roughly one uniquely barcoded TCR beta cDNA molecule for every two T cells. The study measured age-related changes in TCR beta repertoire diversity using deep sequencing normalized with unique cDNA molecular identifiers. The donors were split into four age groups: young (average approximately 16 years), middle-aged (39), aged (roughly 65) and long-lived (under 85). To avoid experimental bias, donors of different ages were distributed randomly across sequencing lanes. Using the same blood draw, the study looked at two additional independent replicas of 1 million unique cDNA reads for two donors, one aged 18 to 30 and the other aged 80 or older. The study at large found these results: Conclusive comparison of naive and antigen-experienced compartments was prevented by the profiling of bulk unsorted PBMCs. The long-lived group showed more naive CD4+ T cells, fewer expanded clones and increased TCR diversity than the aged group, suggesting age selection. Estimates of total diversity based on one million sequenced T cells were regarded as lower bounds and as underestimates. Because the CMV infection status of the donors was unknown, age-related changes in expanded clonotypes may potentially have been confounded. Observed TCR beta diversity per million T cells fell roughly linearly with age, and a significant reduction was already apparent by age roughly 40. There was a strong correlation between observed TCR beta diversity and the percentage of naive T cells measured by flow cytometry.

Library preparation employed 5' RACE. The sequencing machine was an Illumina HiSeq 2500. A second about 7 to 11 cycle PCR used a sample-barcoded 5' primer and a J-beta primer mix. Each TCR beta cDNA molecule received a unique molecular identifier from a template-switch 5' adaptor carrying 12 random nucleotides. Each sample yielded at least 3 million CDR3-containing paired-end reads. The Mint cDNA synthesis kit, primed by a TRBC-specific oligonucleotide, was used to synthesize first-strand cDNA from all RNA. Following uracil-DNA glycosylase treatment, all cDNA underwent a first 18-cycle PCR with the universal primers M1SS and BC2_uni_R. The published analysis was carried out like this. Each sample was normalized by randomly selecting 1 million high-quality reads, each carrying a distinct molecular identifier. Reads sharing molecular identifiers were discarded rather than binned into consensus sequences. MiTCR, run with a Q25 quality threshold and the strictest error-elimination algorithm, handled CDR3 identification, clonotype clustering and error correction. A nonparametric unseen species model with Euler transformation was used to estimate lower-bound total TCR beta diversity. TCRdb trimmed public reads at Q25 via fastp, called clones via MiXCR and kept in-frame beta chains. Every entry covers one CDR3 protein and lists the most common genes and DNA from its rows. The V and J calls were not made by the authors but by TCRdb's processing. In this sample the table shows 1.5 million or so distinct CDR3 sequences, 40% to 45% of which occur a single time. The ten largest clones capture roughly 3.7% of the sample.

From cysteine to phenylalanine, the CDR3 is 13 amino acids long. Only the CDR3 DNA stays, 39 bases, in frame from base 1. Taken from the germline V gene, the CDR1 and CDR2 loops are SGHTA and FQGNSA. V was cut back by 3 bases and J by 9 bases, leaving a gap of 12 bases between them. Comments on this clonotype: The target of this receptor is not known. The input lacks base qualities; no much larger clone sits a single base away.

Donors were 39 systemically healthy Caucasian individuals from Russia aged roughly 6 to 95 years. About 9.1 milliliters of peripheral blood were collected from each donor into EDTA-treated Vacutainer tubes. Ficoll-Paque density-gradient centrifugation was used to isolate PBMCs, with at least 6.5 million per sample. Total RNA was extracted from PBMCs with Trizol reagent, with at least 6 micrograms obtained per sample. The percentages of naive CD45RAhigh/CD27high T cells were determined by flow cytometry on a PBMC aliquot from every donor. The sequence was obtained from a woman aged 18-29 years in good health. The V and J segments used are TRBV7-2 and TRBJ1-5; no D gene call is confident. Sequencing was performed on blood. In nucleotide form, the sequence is TGTGCCAGCAGCTTGGAAACCAGATCGCCCCAGCATTTT. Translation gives CASSLETRSPQHF.